Listed here is a single T cell receptor (beta chain). No antigen is known for it. The entry originates in a study of long-term antiretroviral therapy in people with HIV. It was version v3.0 of the immunoSEQ assay that was run at survey level. Data came from immunoSEQ multiplex PCR; TCRdb stores just in-frame clones and leaves some out. Found here are about 16,000 clones, approximately 75% of them singletons; the top ten hold roughly 14%. Germline CDR1 is WSHSY and CDR2 is SAAADI. The CDR3 is 13 amino acids. V was clipped by 5 bases and J by 5 bases, with 12 bases between them. Study observations and caveats: The study found narrower CDR3 length ranges in HIV repertoires than in controls. From about 2003 to 2017, blood was obtained, possibly while participants received older ART regimens. Neither ART adherence, viral resistance nor therapy changes were documented. Before ART, certain clones expanded, and these dominated the repertoire at all time points.

This chain links TRBV10-2 with TRBJ2-5; no clear D gene. Specimen: unsorted PBMCs, collected 1.5 years before starting antiretroviral therapy. This sequence was found in a woman aged 45-65 years with HIV. The DNA of the CDR3 is TGCGCCAGCAGTATCGAACTATGGGAGACCCAGTACTTC. Translating gives CASSIELWETQYF.